These 25 T cell receptor beta chains were sequenced from one sample in a study of technical replicates of blood from a handful of donors. Libraries were prepared by immunoSEQ multiplex PCR; TCRdb keeps only in-frame clonotypes and omits some of them. Of about 60,000 clones in the sample, around 86% were seen once. Sequencing input: PBMCs. The source of these receptors is a human donor in good health. Some clones in this sample may be carry-over from other donors' samples.

The chain joins TRBV18 to TRBJ2-7, with a possible D match to TRBD1 (5 bases). Per germline, CDR1 KGHSH and CDR2 LQKENI. V was cut by 2 bases and J by 6 bases, with 14 bases left in between. This CDR3 is 14 amino acids long. The CDR3 here is CASSPTEWGGEQYF. In DNA, the CDR3 is TGTGCCAGCTCACCAACAGAATGGGGCGGCGAGCAGTACTTC.

The chain combines TRBV4-2 with TRBJ1-1; D gene unclear. Germline CDR1 is LGHNA and CDR2 is YNFKEQ. This CDR3 spans 15 amino acids. Trimming stripped 0 bases from V and 2 bases from J, with 10 bases between. CDR3 amino acids: CASSQETGVNTEAFF. Written as DNA, the CDR3 is TGTGCCAGCAGCCAAGAAACCGGGGTCAACACTGAAGCTTTCTTT.

The gene calls are TRBV7-8 and TRBJ1-5; D not certain. This CDR3 comprises 15 residues. Trimming removed 5 bases at V and 2 bases at J, with 13 bases between. From germline, CDR1 is SGHVS and CDR2 FQNEAQ. The CDR3 reads CASSPVEGRNQPQHF. The CDR3 DNA sequence: TGTGCCAGCAGCCCAGTGGAGGGTCGCAATCAGCCCCAGCATTTT.

This clone has only one observation. The chain carries TRBV9 and TRBJ1-4; the match to TRBD1 covers 8 bases. Germline lookup yields CDR1 SGDLS and CDR2 YYNGEE. The CDR3 consists of 16 residues. The junction had 7 bases not matched to a gene; V was cut back by 4 bases and J by 2 bases. DNA for the CDR3: TGTGCCAGCAGCACCCAGGGGGCTATGACTAATGAAAAACTGTTTTTT. Translation: CASSTQGAMTNEKLFF.

The J gene is TRBJ2-2, the V gene TRBV2; a weak D match, TRBD1 (5 bases). The V end was cut by 7 bases, the J end by 1 base, with 13 bases between. Germline loops: CDR1 SNHLY, CDR2 FYNNEI. The CDR3 extends over 15 amino acids. The CDR3 nucleotides read TGTGCCAGCAATGAGAATAGGGGGAACACCGGGGAGCTGTTTTTT. Amino acids: CASNENRGNTGELFF.

The V gene is TRBV7-9, the J gene TRBJ2-6, with TRBD1 as a possible D gene (6 bases). The CDR3 is made up of 17 amino acids. Between the trimmed V and J ends, which lost 2 bases and 4 bases, there was a span of 15 bases. Germline V gives CDR1 SEHNR, CDR2 FQNEAQ (reference sequence). CDR3 residues: CASSLRQALGGANVLTF. CDR3 nucleotide sequence: TGTGCCAGCAGCTTACGACAGGCCCTGGGGGGGGCCAACGTCCTGACTTTC.

This rearrangement joins TRBV19 to TRBJ1-6, with unresolved D. The CDR3 consists of 16 residues. The V and J ends lost 3 bases and 2 bases respectively, with 11 bases between them. The germline gives CDR1 LNHDA, CDR2 SQIVND (reference sequence). The CDR3 loop is CASSIGLTPYNSPLHF. In nucleotides, the CDR3 is TGTGCCAGTAGTATTGGGCTGACCCCCTATAATTCACCCCTCCACTTT.

This chain joins TRBV30 and TRBJ2-7; D not resolved. The V gene's germline CDR1 is GTSNPN and CDR2 SVGIG (reference sequence). The V end lost 2 bases, the J end lost 0 bases, and 11 bases lay between the germline ends. CDR3 length: 14 amino acids. The CDR3 spells CAWSLRMSSYEQYF. CDR3 in DNA: TGTGCCTGGAGTCTGCGTATGAGCTCCTACGAGCAGTACTTC.

This clone has more than one count but fewer than ten. This chain uses TRBV6-5 with TRBJ1-1; D may be TRBD1 (6 bases). Deletions cut 2 bases from V and 8 bases from J, with 12 bases between. The germline CDR1 and CDR2 sequences are MNHEY and SVGAGI. CDR3 length equals 13 residues. The CDR3 protein is CASSYPDSIEAFF. CDR3 bases: TGTGCCAGCAGTTACCCGGACAGCATAGAAGCTTTCTTT.

This clone was found a few times. V and J are TRBV4-3 and TRBJ1-1; D is perhaps TRBD1 (5 bases). There are 14 residues in the CDR3. CDR1 and CDR2 from the germline V gene are LGHNA and YSLEER. V lost 0 bases to trimming and J lost 8 bases, with 13 bases between them. As DNA, the CDR3 is TGCGCCAGCAGCCAAGAAAGCAGGAGGGGAGAAGCTTTCTTT. The encoded protein is CASSQESRRGEAFF.

J is TRBJ2-7 and V is TRBV5-1; the match to TRBD2 covers 11 bases. Trimming took 3 bases from V and 4 from J; bases not matched to a gene: 12. Germline assignment: CDR1 SGHRS and CDR2 YFSETQ. The CDR3 is made up of 17 amino acids. CDR3 bases: TGCGCCAGCAGCTCAGATCCCGCCGGGACTAGCGGATACGAGCAGTACTTC. It encodes CASSSDPAGTSGYEQYF.

The chain employs TRBV4-2 and TRBJ2-1, with D uncertain. The CDR3 spans 16 residues. Trimming stripped 4 bases from V and 0 bases from J, with 13 bases between. Germline-derived CDR1 and CDR2 are LGHNA and YNFKEQ. CDR3 sequence: CASSRESASSYNEQFF. The CDR3 bases are TGTGCCAGCAGCCGAGAAAGCGCTAGCTCCTACAATGAGCAGTTCTTC.

This rearrangement joins TRBV14 to TRBJ2-7, with 7 positions matching TRBD2. The V and J ends lost 0 bases and 6 bases, in that order; junction bases with no gene match: 8. The CDR3 is made up of 15 amino acids. The germline gives CDR1 SGHDN, CDR2 FVKESK. The chain's CDR3 is CASSQDSGGGREQYF. The DNA for the CDR3 is TGTGCCAGCAGCCAAGATTCGGGGGGAGGACGCGAGCAGTACTTC.

V and J are TRBV4-3 and TRBJ1-5; D not resolved. This CDR3 has 15 residues. The V gene's germline CDR1 is LGHNA and CDR2 YSLEER. V was trimmed by 0 bases and J by 4 bases, leaving 10 bases between them. The CDR3 coding sequence is TGCGCCAGCAGCCAAGATTTAGCGGGGAATCAGCCCCAGCATTTT. It codes for CASSQDLAGNQPQHF.

The rearrangement links TRBV30 to TRBJ2-2, with D possibly being TRBD2 (6 bases). Germline loops: CDR1 GTSNPN, CDR2 SVGIG (reference sequence). This CDR3 has 17 amino acids. The ends were cut back, 1 base at V and 2 bases at J, with 17 bases in the middle. The CDR3 protein is CAWSAKDGGTNTGELFF. In DNA form, the CDR3 reads TGTGCCTGGAGTGCAAAGGACGGAGGGACTAACACCGGGGAGCTGTTTTTT.

V usage is TRBV29-1 and J usage is TRBJ2-5; no clear D. The V end was cut by 1 base, the J end by 5 bases, with 14 bases between. Germline V CDR1 and CDR2: SQVTM, ANQGSEA. The CDR3 sequence is 14 residues long. In DNA, the CDR3 is TGCAGCGTTGAAGCTTGGGCCTTGGCGGAGACCCAGTACTTC. Translation gives CSVEAWALAETQYF.

V is TRBV15 and J is TRBJ1-2, with unresolved D. The CDR3 runs 12 residues. V dropped 1 base and J dropped 8 bases, with 8 bases sitting between them. Germline V lookup: CDR1 LNHNV, CDR2 YYDKDF (reference sequence). The CDR3 DNA reads as TGTGCCACCAGCAGAGTTGAGGCCGGCTACACCTTC. This gives the protein CATSRVEAGYTF.

The chain recombines TRBV5-1 with TRBJ2-5; 9 bases agree with TRBD1. The V gene end was trimmed by 0 bases and the J gene end by 1 base; junction bases not matched to a gene: 1. Germline V gives CDR1 SGHRS, CDR2 YFSETQ. The CDR3 is 15 amino acids. The DNA for the CDR3 is TGCGCCAGCAGCTTGGGGGACAGGGCCCAAGAGACCCAGTACTTC. Protein product: CASSLGDRAQETQYF.

The genes are TRBV6-1 and TRBJ2-3; 8 nucleotides line up with TRBD2. Germline trimming cut 5 bases from V and 4 bases from J; bases unmatched to any gene: 14. CDR3 size: 17 residues. CDR1 MNHNS and CDR2 SASEGT come from the germline V gene. The DNA of the CDR3 is TGTGCCAGCAGTCAAGACATCGGGGGGGGCTACTCAGATACGCAGTATTTT. Its translation: CASSQDIGGGYSDTQYF.

The chain recombines TRBV28 with TRBJ1-5; 8 nucleotides match TRBD1. V gave up 6 bases and J gave up 4 bases; unmatched junction bases: 2. CDR3 length: 13 residues. Per germline, CDR1 MDHEN and CDR2 SYDVKM. The CDR3 nucleotides are TGTGCCAGCAGCTGGGACAGGAATCAGCCCCAGCATTTT. Protein product: CASSWDRNQPQHF.

The V gene is TRBV29-1, the J gene TRBJ2-7; 9 nucleotides agree with TRBD2. The length of the CDR3 is 13 residues. J lost 5 bases, V lost 6 bases, and 8 bases had no gene match. Germline loops: CDR1 SQVTM, CDR2 ANQGSEA. The CDR3 DNA reads TGCAGCGTCTATAGCGGGAGAAACGACGAGCAGTACTTC. It yields the protein CSVYSGRNDEQYF.

The gene calls are TRBV5-6 and TRBJ1-2; TRBD1 aligns across 7 bases. V trimming: 6 bases; J trimming: 1 base; junction bases outside the gene matches: 9. This CDR3 is 15 amino acids long. The V gene's germline CDR1 is SGHDT and CDR2 YYEEEE. CDR3 sequence: CASKPGGVFNYGYTF. In DNA form, the CDR3 reads TGTGCCAGCAAGCCAGGGGGTGTTTTTAACTATGGCTACACCTTC.

The rearrangement uses TRBV1 and TRBJ2-4; TRBD2, as called in the table, went unchecked against the DNA. TRBV1 is deemed a pseudogene. CDR3 length equals 16 residues. CDR3 in DNA: TGCACCAGCAGCCAAGCCCCGCGGAAGGCTGAGGACATTCAGTACTTC. Protein product: CTSSQAPRKAEDIQYF.

The table lists this clone with a few counts. The chain links TRBV19 to TRBJ2-1, with no clear D. CDR3 length: 13 residues. The ends were cut back, 8 bases at V and 7 bases at J, with 15 bases in the middle. Germline-derived CDR1 and CDR2 are LNHDA and SQIVND (reference sequence). CDR3 loop: CASSGLARNEQFF. For the CDR3, the DNA is TGTGCCAGTTCCGGATTAGCTAGGAATGAGCAGTTCTTC.

The chain combines TRBV6-1 with TRBJ2-7, with D perhaps TRBD1 (5 bases). Per germline, CDR1 MNHNS and CDR2 SASEGT. The CDR3 loop spans 13 amino acids. Trimming removed 5 bases at V and 5 bases at J, with 13 bases between. CDR3 sequence reads: CASSHTGGHEQYF. In DNA, the CDR3 is TGTGCCAGCAGTCACACAGGTGGGCACGAGCAGTACTTC.